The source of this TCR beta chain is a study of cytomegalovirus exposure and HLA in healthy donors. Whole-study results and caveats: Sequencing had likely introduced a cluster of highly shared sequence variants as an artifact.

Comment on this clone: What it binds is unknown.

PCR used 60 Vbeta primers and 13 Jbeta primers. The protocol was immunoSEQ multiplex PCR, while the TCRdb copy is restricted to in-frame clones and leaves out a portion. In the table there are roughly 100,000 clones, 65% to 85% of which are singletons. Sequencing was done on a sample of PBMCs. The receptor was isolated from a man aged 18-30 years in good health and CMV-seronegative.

The CDR3 sequence is CASSIDTAGSDEQFF. Here the CDR3 DNA reads TGTGCCAGTAGTATAGATACAGCGGGATCCGATGAGCAGTTCTTC. This chain uses TRBV19 with TRBJ2-1, with 7 bases matching TRBD2. Looked up from germline, CDR1 is LNHDA and CDR2 is SQIVND (reference sequence). After removal of 0 bases from V and 8 bases from J, the junction contained 7 bases not matched to a gene. The CDR3 runs to 15 residues.